Listed below are T cell receptor beta chains from one sample, sequenced in a study of PD-1 blockade in classical Hodgkin lymphoma. TCRdb keeps only in-frame clones here, not all; method: immunoSEQ multiplex PCR. This sample carries fewer than 35,000 clones, around 80% of them seen once, and the ten largest clones take about 0.82%. The sequenced sample was CD4+ T cells from blood, obtained before the fourth cycle of nivolumab. These receptors originate from a human donor with classical Hodgkin lymphoma. The CDR3 runs from the conserved cysteine through the conserved F or W. Fields, in order: CDR3 length, D gene, J gene, clone size, V gene, CDR3 protein, CDR3 DNA. D genes are given only for firm matches. The listing skips clone size in some rows; elsewhere it reads once, few, many or a size class.

length: 14; D: TRBD1; J: TRBJ1-2; size: .; V: TRBV7-6; CDR3: CASSSLDRLYGYTF; DNA: TGTGCCAGCAGCTCACTGGACAGGTTGTATGGCTACACCTTC
length: 15; D: TRBD2; J: TRBJ2-7; size: once; V: TRBV9; CDR3: CASSALAGGTYEQYF; DNA: TGTGCCAGCAGCGCACTAGCGGGGGGGACCTACGAGCAGTACTTC
length: 17; D: TRBD2; J: TRBJ2-2; size: .; V: TRBV7-8; CDR3: CASSLELLAGYTGELFF; DNA: TGTGCCAGCAGCTTAGAACTGCTAGCGGGGTACACCGGGGAGCTGTTTTTT
length: 14; D: .; J: TRBJ1-2; size: few; V: TRBV4-2; CDR3: CASSSTSGGYGYTF; DNA: TGTGCCAGCAGCTCAACGTCGGGGGGATATGGCTACACCTTC
length: 12; D: .; J: TRBJ1-4; size: .; V: TRBV28; CDR3: CASEGTNEKLFF; DNA: TGTGCCAGCGAAGGGACCAATGAAAAACTGTTTTTT
length: 14; D: TRBD1; J: TRBJ1-4; size: .; V: TRBV7-2; CDR3: CASSLRTGVEKLFF; DNA: TGTGCCAGCAGCTTAAGGACAGGGGTTGAAAAACTGTTTTTT
length: 12; D: .; J: TRBJ2-5; size: .; V: TRBV15; CDR3: CATSRKQETQYF; DNA: TGTGCCACCAGCAGGAAACAGGAGACCCAGTACTTC
length: 17; D: TRBD1; J: TRBJ2-5; size: .; V: TRBV5-1; CDR3: CASSPRDSKIFQETQYF; DNA: TGCGCCAGCAGCCCCCGGGACAGCAAAATCTTCCAAGAGACCCAGTACTTC
length: 13; D: .; J: TRBJ1-1; size: .; V: TRBV19; CDR3: CASSLDRSYEAFF; DNA: TGTGCCAGTAGCTTGGACAGATCTTATGAAGCTTTCTTT
length: 18; D: TRBD1; J: TRBJ2-2; size: once; V: TRBV10-3; CDR3: CAISESLWGQGATGELFF; DNA: TGTGCCATCAGTGAGTCCCTGTGGGGACAGGGGGCGACCGGGGAGCTGTTTTTT
length: 14; D: .; J: TRBJ2-7; size: .; V: TRBV7-2; CDR3: CASSPRSGIHEQYF; DNA: TGTGCCAGCAGCCCCCGGTCAGGGATTCACGAGCAGTACTTC
length: 18; D: .; J: TRBJ2-3; size: .; V: TRBV7-3; CDR3: CASSPLGGGEFSTDTQYF; DNA: TGTGCCAGCAGCCCACTGGGGGGGGGCGAATTTAGCACAGATACGCAGTATTTT
length: 13; D: TRBD1; J: TRBJ1-5; size: .; V: TRBV10-3; CDR3: CAISEDRDQPQHF; DNA: TGTGCCATCAGTGAGGACAGGGACCAGCCCCAGCATTTT
length: 14; D: .; J: TRBJ1-2; size: .; V: TRBV19; CDR3: CASSIVQGGWGYTF; DNA: TGTGCCAGTAGTATAGTTCAGGGCGGATGGGGCTACACCTTC
length: 15; D: .; J: TRBJ2-5; size: .; V: TRBV6-5; CDR3: CASSYYGQGEETQYF; DNA: TGTGCCAGCAGTTACTACGGGCAGGGAGAAGAGACCCAGTACTTC
length: 13; D: .; J: TRBJ2-7; size: .; V: TRBV19; CDR3: CASRADREGEQYF; DNA: TGTGCCAGTAGAGCCGACAGGGAGGGCGAGCAGTACTTC
length: 15; D: .; J: TRBJ1-3; size: .; V: TRBV7-2; CDR3: CASSRDLGAGNTIYF; DNA: TGTGCCAGCAGCCGAGACCTAGGGGCTGGAAACACCATATATTTT
length: 15; D: .; J: TRBJ2-2; size: .; V: TRBV11-2; CDR3: CASRSHRLAIGELFF; DNA: TGTGCCAGCAGGTCTCATCGGCTAGCAATCGGGGAGCTGTTTTTT
length: 13; D: .; J: TRBJ1-1; size: .; V: TRBV7-3; CDR3: CASSLKGGTEAFF; DNA: TGTGCCAGCAGCTTAAAGGGAGGCACTGAAGCTTTCTTT
length: 15; D: .; J: TRBJ2-4; size: .; V: TRBV30; CDR3: CAWSVIGLAKNIQYF; DNA: TGTGCCTGGAGTGTCATAGGTCTAGCCAAAAACATTCAGTACTTC
length: 19; D: .; J: TRBJ2-3; size: .; V: TRBV7-2; CDR3: CASTLGEASDRFGTDTQYF; DNA: TGTGCCAGCACCCTAGGGGAGGCTAGCGACCGCTTCGGGACAGATACGCAGTATTTT
length: 16; D: TRBD1; J: TRBJ2-5; size: .; V: TRBV5-1; CDR3: CASSWGQGSYQETQYF; DNA: TGCGCCAGCAGCTGGGGACAGGGTAGCTACCAAGAGACCCAGTACTTC
length: 15; D: TRBD2; J: TRBJ2-7; size: .; V: TRBV11-2; CDR3: CASSLNPGGAYEQYF; DNA: TGTGCCAGCAGCTTAAATCCGGGGGGGGCCTACGAGCAGTACTTC
length: 14; D: TRBD1; J: TRBJ1-2; size: .; V: TRBV30; CDR3: CAWTRDRYNYGYTF; DNA: TGTGCCTGGACTAGGGACAGGTATAACTATGGCTACACCTTC
length: 14; D: TRBD2; J: TRBJ2-5; size: once; V: TRBV7-3; CDR3: CASSLSAGEETQYF; DNA: TGTGCCAGCAGCTTGTCAGCGGGGGAAGAGACCCAGTACTTC
length: 15; D: .; J: TRBJ1-3; size: .; V: TRBV18; CDR3: CASSPPSPSGNTIYF; DNA: TGTGCCAGCTCACCCCCCTCCCCTTCTGGAAACACCATATATTTT
length: 15; D: .; J: TRBJ1-2; size: .; V: TRBV7-3; CDR3: CASSSQAAGNYGYTF; DNA: TGTGCCAGCAGCTCCCAAGCAGCGGGGAACTATGGCTACACCTTC
length: 13; D: TRBD1; J: TRBJ2-5; size: .; V: TRBV29-1; CDR3: CSVRDRVQETQYF; DNA: TGCAGCGTCCGGGACAGGGTCCAAGAGACCCAGTACTTC
length: 17; D: TRBD2; J: TRBJ2-2; size: .; V: TRBV5-1; CDR3: CASSLAIAGVITGELFF; DNA: TGCGCCAGCAGCTTGGCGATAGCGGGGGTTATCACCGGGGAGCTGTTTTTT
length: 15; D: .; J: TRBJ1-4; size: .; V: TRBV9; CDR3: CASTFRGTTNEKLFF; DNA: TGTGCCAGCACCTTCCGTGGCACAACTAATGAAAAACTGTTTTTT
length: 14; D: TRBD1; J: TRBJ2-7; size: .; V: TRBV7-9; CDR3: CASSPGTGNYEQYF; DNA: TGTGCCAGCAGCCCCGGGACAGGGAACTACGAGCAGTACTTC
length: 15; D: .; J: TRBJ1-2; size: .; V: TRBV4-2; CDR3: CASSQEGGGGYGYTF; DNA: TGTGCCAGCAGCCAAGAGGGTGGGGGAGGCTATGGCTACACCTTC
length: 13; D: .; J: TRBJ2-4; size: .; V: TRBV28; CDR3: CASSPQNSGTTFF; DNA: TGTGCCAGCAGTCCACAGAACTCCGGGACCACATTCTTC
length: 13; D: .; J: TRBJ1-6; size: .; V: TRBV10-1; CDR3: CASSDNLNSPLHF; DNA: TGCGCCAGCAGTGATAACCTCAATTCACCCCTCCACTTT
length: 14; D: TRBD1; J: TRBJ2-7; size: .; V: TRBV2; CDR3: CASSVGQVPREQYF; DNA: TGTGCCAGCAGTGTGGGACAGGTTCCCCGGGAGCAGTACTTC
length: 15; D: .; J: TRBJ2-7; size: .; V: TRBV4-1; CDR3: CASSQDVTASYEQYF; DNA: TGCGCCAGCAGCCAAGACGTGACGGCTTCCTACGAGCAGTACTTC
length: 15; D: .; J: TRBJ2-3; size: .; V: TRBV7-2; CDR3: CASSIYRELVDTQYF; DNA: TGTGCCAGCAGCATCTACAGGGAGTTGGTAGATACGCAGTATTTT
length: 15; D: .; J: TRBJ1-4; size: .; V: TRBV30; CDR3: CAWSVGPATNEKLFF; DNA: TGTGCCTGGAGTGTTGGGCCTGCAACTAATGAAAAACTGTTTTTT
length: 16; D: TRBD1; J: TRBJ2-7; size: .; V: TRBV4-2; CDR3: CASSHFLDRAPYEQYF; DNA: TGTGCCAGCAGCCATTTCCTGGACAGGGCTCCCTACGAGCAGTACTTC
length: 18; D: TRBD1; J: TRBJ2-1; size: .; V: TRBV10-3; CDR3: CAISDPDRSTVRYNEQFF; DNA: TGTGCCATCAGTGATCCGGACAGGTCGACCGTCCGATACAATGAGCAGTTCTTC
length: 16; D: .; J: TRBJ1-4; size: .; V: TRBV28; CDR3: CASSWLLQVRNEKLFF; DNA: TGTGCCAGCAGTTGGCTTTTACAGGTCCGAAATGAAAAACTGTTTTTT
length: 14; D: .; J: TRBJ1-1; size: .; V: TRBV4-1; CDR3: CASSLQVVSTEAFF; DNA: TGCGCCAGCAGCTTACAGGTTGTTTCCACTGAAGCTTTCTTT
length: 14; D: .; J: TRBJ1-4; size: .; V: TRBV2; CDR3: CASSVLTENEKLFF; DNA: TGTGCCAGCAGTGTACTGACAGAGAATGAAAAACTGTTTTTT
length: 14; D: .; J: TRBJ1-5; size: .; V: TRBV14; CDR3: CASSGPGGNQPQHF; DNA: TGTGCCAGTAGTGGACCTGGGGGCAATCAGCCCCAGCATTTT
length: 15; D: TRBD2; J: TRBJ2-2; size: .; V: TRBV5-4; CDR3: CASSLAGGPFGELFF; DNA: TGTGCCAGCAGCTTAGCGGGGGGGCCTTTCGGGGAGCTGTTTTTT
length: 12; D: .; J: TRBJ1-2; size: few; V: TRBV7-2; CDR3: CASSSGDKSYTF; DNA: TGTGCCAGCAGCTCTGGGGACAAGAGCTACACCTTC
length: 14; D: TRBD2; J: TRBJ2-3; size: .; V: TRBV9; CDR3: CASSVGTSADTQYF; DNA: TGTGCCAGCAGCGTAGGTACTAGCGCAGATACGCAGTATTTT
length: 15; D: TRBD2; J: TRBJ2-1; size: .; V: TRBV7-2; CDR3: CASSRLAGPGDEQFF; DNA: TGTGCCAGCAGCCGACTAGCGGGCCCTGGGGATGAGCAGTTCTTC
length: 14; D: .; J: TRBJ2-5; size: .; V: TRBV25-1; CDR3: CASPGPTYQETQYF; DNA: TGTGCCAGCCCTGGTCCGACATATCAAGAGACCCAGTACTTC
length: 13; D: .; J: TRBJ1-1; size: .; V: TRBV10-3; CDR3: CAISDRANTEAFF; DNA: TGTGCCATCAGTGACAGGGCGAACACTGAAGCTTTCTTT
length: 13; D: .; J: TRBJ2-3; size: .; V: TRBV11-3; CDR3: CASSLESTDTQYF; DNA: TGTGCCAGCAGCTTAGAAAGCACAGATACGCAGTATTTT
length: 17; D: .; J: TRBJ2-3; size: .; V: TRBV4-1; CDR3: CASSQDRLGGSTDTQYF; DNA: TGCGCCAGCAGCCAAGATCGTCTGGGGGGCAGCACAGATACGCAGTATTTT
length: 12; D: .; J: TRBJ2-1; size: .; V: TRBV7-9; CDR3: CASRERHNEQFF; DNA: TGTGCCAGCAGGGAAAGGCACAATGAGCAGTTCTTC
length: 15; D: .; J: TRBJ2-7; size: .; V: TRBV7-9; CDR3: CASSKTQGSLYEQYF; DNA: TGTGCCAGCAGCAAAACTCAGGGGTCCCTCTACGAGCAGTACTTC
length: 14; D: .; J: TRBJ1-1; size: once; V: TRBV5-6; CDR3: CASSILDTNTEAFF; DNA: TGTGCCAGCAGCATTCTCGACACGAACACTGAAGCTTTCTTT